The clone carrying this T cell receptor beta chain appeared a few times. Antigen unknown. One end of the junction fails to match germline, which may point to a read error. This specimen belongs to a study of healthy donors' naive CD4 and CD8 T cells. Across the study: Donors, half of them female, were 20-25, 40-50 or 60-70 years old.

The CDR3 is made up of 16 amino acids. Germline values: CDR1 MNHEY, CDR2 SMNVEV (reference sequence). Naive CD4+ cells were sorted as CD4+CD8-CD45RO-CD45RA+; naive CD8+ as CD8+CD4-CD45RA+CD27bright. A linear amplification protocol produced the TCR libraries from around 0.55 ug of total RNA. TCRdb recomputed calls from the reads with MiXCR, one row per CDR3 protein. The table has 200,000 or so distinct CDR3 sequences, about 70% seen once. Regarding the study as a whole: Roughly an eighth of CD4/CD8 propensity variance appeared explained by V, J and CDR3 charge. Naive CD4+ and CD8+ cells reportedly differed in usage of most V and J genes.

The sequencing input was naive CD4+ and CD8+ T cells sorted from blood, pooled from several donors. The chain uses TRBV27 and TRBJ2-3; 11 bases line up with TRBD2. The receptor was derived from a pool of human donors in good health; the sample pools cells from several healthy donors. This CDR3 reads CAISLSTSGNTDTQYF. CDR3 coding DNA: TGTGCCATCAGTTTATCGACTAGCGGGAACACAGATACGCAGTATTTT.